The 2 T cell receptor beta chains listed next were all sequenced from one sample in a study of shared clonotypes between healthy human individuals. Libraries were prepared by immunoSEQ multiplex PCR; TCRdb keeps only in-frame clonotypes and omits some of them. The sample has around 2.5 million clones; roughly 93% are singletons. Specimen: naive CD4+ T cells from PBMCs. Indicated subset: CD45RA+ positively selected. These receptors were collected from a man aged 18 to 29 in good health. Some clones in this sample may be carry-over from other donors' samples.

CDR3 in amino acids: CASIGGGNEQYF. DNA of the CDR3: TGTGCCAGCATTGGAGGGGGCAACGAGCAGTACTTC. V is TRBV2 and J is TRBJ2-7, with D possibly being TRBD1 (7 bases). Germline values: CDR1 SNHLY, CDR2 FYNNEI. Trimming cost V 7 bases and J 5 bases, with 12 bases left between them. This CDR3 is 12 amino acids long.

The rearrangement uses TRBV6-1 and TRBJ1-5, with D unresolved. Trimming took 1 base from V and 10 from J, leaving 11 bases between them. Germline loops: CDR1 MNHNS, CDR2 SASEGT. The CDR3 length is 13 residues. CDR3 residues: CASSEGLVNPQHF. CDR3 DNA: TGTGCCAGCAGTGAAGGGCTAGTAAACCCCCAGCATTTT.